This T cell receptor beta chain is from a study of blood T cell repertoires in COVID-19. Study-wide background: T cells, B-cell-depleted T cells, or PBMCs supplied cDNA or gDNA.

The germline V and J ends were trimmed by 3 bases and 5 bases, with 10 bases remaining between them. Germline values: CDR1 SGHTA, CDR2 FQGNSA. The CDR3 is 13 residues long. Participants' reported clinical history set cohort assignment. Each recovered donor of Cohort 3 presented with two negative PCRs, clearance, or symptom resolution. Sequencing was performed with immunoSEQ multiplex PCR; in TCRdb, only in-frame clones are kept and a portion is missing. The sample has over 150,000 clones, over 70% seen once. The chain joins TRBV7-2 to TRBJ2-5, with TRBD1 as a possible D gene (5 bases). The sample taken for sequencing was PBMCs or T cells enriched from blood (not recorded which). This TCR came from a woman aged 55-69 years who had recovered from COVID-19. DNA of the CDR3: TGTGCCAGCAGCTTGCAGGGCCGGGAGACCCAGTACTTC. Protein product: CASSLQGRETQYF.